Listed here are 24 T cell receptor beta chains from one sample, sequenced in a study of identical twins. TCRdb independently ran MiXCR on the 5' RACE reads; one entry per CDR3 protein. The sample includes some 660,000 distinct CDR3 sequences, over 8.5% seen only once; the top ten take more than 0.75%. These data were also filed under a second study, of yellow fever vaccine responses in identical twins.

Sequenced input: PBMCs. These receptors were obtained from a woman aged 18-30 years in good health.

This clonotype showed up many times. CDR3 bases: TGCAGCTCCTCGGACAGCTACGAGCAGTACTTC. It translates to CSSSDSYEQYF. This chain links TRBV29-1 with TRBJ2-7; D is perhaps TRBD1 (6 bases). The germline gives CDR1 SQVTM, CDR2 ANQGSEA. The CDR3 runs 11 residues. The V end lost 8 bases, the J end lost 3 bases, and 11 bases lay between the germline ends.

The V gene is TRBV11-1, the J gene TRBJ2-1, with 12 bases matching TRBD2. The V segment lost 2 bases and the J segment 4 bases; nucleotides outside the gene matches: 9. Germline V gene sequence: CDR1 SGHAT, CDR2 FQDESV (reference sequence). The CDR3 totals 18 residues. The CDR3: CASSLSIRLAGEYNEQFF. The CDR3 region has the DNA TGTGCCAGCAGCTTATCTATCAGACTAGCGGGAGAATACAATGAGCAGTTCTTC.

The rearrangement links TRBV29-1 to TRBJ2-3; D gene uncertain. Trimming took 3 bases from V and 5 from J, leaving 6 bases between them. Germline CDR1 is SQVTM and CDR2 is ANQGSEA. The CDR3 covers 11 residues. The CDR3 DNA is TGCAGCGTTGAGGCCCAAGATACGCAGTATTTT. It yields the protein CSVEAQDTQYF.

This clonotype has just a few counts. The chain employs TRBV28 and TRBJ2-7, with 8 bases aligning to TRBD2. With V trimmed by 5 bases and J by 3 bases, 6 bases remained unmatched. This CDR3 comprises 14 residues. The germline CDR1 and CDR2 sequences are MDHEN and SYDVKM. In DNA form, the CDR3 reads TGTGCCAGCAGTAATGGACTAGCAGGCTACGAGCAGTACTTC. Its protein is CASSNGLAGYEQYF.

This rearrangement joins TRBV7-2 to TRBJ2-5, with a possible D match to TRBD2 (6 bases). The CDR3 totals 17 residues. Between the trimmed V and J ends, which lost 1 base and 5 bases, there was a span of 20 bases. Germline CDR1 reads SGHTA; CDR2 reads FQGNSA. The CDR3 DNA sequence: TGTGCCAGCAGCTTAGGGGGATTGGGCGGGATTATGGAGACCCAGTACTTC. It translates to CASSLGGLGGIMETQYF.

The table lists this clonotype with a few counts. J is TRBJ2-2 and V is TRBV3-1; D is unresolved. Germline CDR1 is LGHDT and CDR2 is YNNKEL (reference sequence). V lost 1 base and J lost 11, with 11 bases in between. This CDR3 is 13 amino acids long. The CDR3 sequence is CASSQGLNGELFF. For the CDR3, the DNA is TGTGCCAGCAGCCAAGGTCTGAACGGAGAGCTGTTTTTT. Full variable domain (outside the CDR3, taken from reference TRBV3-1 and TRBJ2-2): DTAVSQTPKYLVTQMGNDKSIKCEQNLGHDTMYWYKQDSKKFLKIMFSYNNKELIINETVPNRFSPKSPDKAHLNLHINSLELGDSAVYFCASSQGLNGELFFGEGSRLTVL.

This clonotype occurred a few times. V usage is TRBV2 and J usage is TRBJ2-1; TRBD1 aligns across 7 bases. Trimming cost V 7 bases and J 7 bases; bases outside gene matches: 10. Germline V CDR1 and CDR2: SNHLY, FYNNEI. There are 14 residues in the CDR3. CDR3: CASNYYKGANEQFF. Written as DNA, the CDR3 is TGTGCCAGCAACTATTATAAGGGGGCTAATGAGCAGTTCTTC.

V and J are TRBV7-2 and TRBJ2-7; tentatively, D is TRBD1 (6 bases). The germline CDR1 and CDR2 sequences are SGHTA and FQGNSA. The CDR3 runs to 14 residues. V lost 3 bases to trimming and J lost 0 bases, with 9 bases between them. DNA of the CDR3: TGTGCCAGCAGCTTTGACAGGAGCTCCTACGAGCAGTACTTC. Its protein is CASSFDRSSYEQYF. Variable domain in full (rest from reference TRBV7-2 and TRBJ2-7): GAGVSQSPSNKVTEKGKDVELRCDPISGHTALYWYRQSLGQGLEFLIYFQGNSAPDKSGLPSDRFSAERTGGSVSTLTIQRTQQEDSAVYLCASSFDRSSYEQYFGPGTRLTVT.

The chain carries TRBV4-3 and TRBJ2-7; 11 positions match TRBD2. The length of the CDR3 is 15 residues. Trimming took 2 bases from V and 6 from J; bases not matched to a gene: 6. From germline, CDR1 is LGHNA and CDR2 YSLEER. CDR3 sequence (DNA): TGCGCCAGCAGCCAATTAGCGGGAGGGGAGGGCGAGCAGTACTTC. It is translated as CASSQLAGGEGEQYF.

This clonotype was seen repeatedly, ten times or more. V usage is TRBV29-1 and J usage is TRBJ1-5; D perhaps matches TRBD1 (5 bases). V lost 1 base to trimming and J lost 3 bases, with 7 bases between them. The CDR3 totals 13 residues. CDR1 and CDR2 from the germline V gene are SQVTM and ANQGSEA. CDR3 amino acids: CSVEGGINQPQHF. CDR3 nucleotide sequence: TGCAGCGTTGAAGGGGGGATCAATCAGCCCCAGCATTTT.

This clonotype has ten or more counts. V usage is TRBV20-1 and J usage is TRBJ2-1, with D tentatively TRBD1 or TRBD2 (5 bases each). Germline CDR1 DFQATT, CDR2 SNEGSKA (reference sequence). With 1 base removed from V and 5 bases from J, the gap between germline ends came to 15 bases. The CDR3 contains 15 residues. Here the CDR3 reads CSARVGDPRDNEQFF. CDR3 in DNA: TGCAGTGCTAGAGTTGGGGACCCGAGGGACAATGAGCAGTTCTTC.

V is TRBV6-1 and J is TRBJ1-5, with a weak D call TRBD1 (5 bases). V gave up 6 bases and J gave up 7 bases, with 16 bases separating them. Germline V gene sequence: CDR1 MNHNS, CDR2 SASEGT. CDR3 length equals 14 residues. The CDR3 is CASRPGALGQPQHF. CDR3 DNA sequence: TGTGCCAGCAGGCCCGGGGCGCTCGGCCAGCCCCAGCATTTT.

The V gene is TRBV3-1, the J gene TRBJ2-1; 10 nucleotides match TRBD2. V lost 4 bases and J lost 7; bases outside the gene matches: 10. The CDR3 covers 16 residues. The germline V gene has CDR1 LGHDT and CDR2 YNNKEL (reference sequence). Written as DNA, the CDR3 is TGTGCCAGCAGCCTACCGAGCGGGGGGGCCGCAAATGAGCAGTTCTTC. As protein: CASSLPSGGAANEQFF.

In its sample, this clonotype was seen many times. This chain joins TRBV7-8 and TRBJ2-7, with 7 bases lining up with TRBD1. CDR1 and CDR2 from the germline V gene are SGHVS and FQNEAQ. The CDR3 has 14 amino acids. V was pared by 3 bases and J by 6 bases, with 8 bases of the junction left unmatched. The CDR3 loop is CASSFDRVLSEQYF. CDR3 nucleotides: TGTGCCAGCAGCTTTGACAGGGTTCTTTCCGAGCAGTACTTC.

This clonotype has ten or more counts. The V call is TRBV11-2, the J call TRBJ2-1, with D perhaps TRBD1 or TRBD2 (5 bases each). The CDR3 covers 18 residues. V was shortened by 5 bases and J by 6 bases, with 26 bases between the two germline ends. Germline V gene lookup returns CDR1 SGHAT and CDR2 FQNNGV. The CDR3 region has the DNA TGTGCCAGCAGCCTACGGGACCCACAATCCCTGGGTAGCAATGAGCAGTTCTTC. Translation gives CASSLRDPQSLGSNEQFF.

The chain is built from TRBV4-2 and TRBJ1-2, with D maybe TRBD1 (5 bases). This CDR3 spans 15 amino acids. Trimming removed 0 bases at V and 3 bases at J, with 11 bases between. The germline gives CDR1 LGHNA, CDR2 YNFKEQ. The CDR3 reads CASSQDKGGDYGYTF. CDR3 sequence (DNA): TGTGCCAGCAGCCAAGATAAAGGAGGGGACTATGGCTACACCTTC.

The V call is TRBV20-1, the J call TRBJ1-2; tentatively, D is TRBD1 (5 bases). V was shortened by 0 bases and J by 4 bases, with 15 bases between the two germline ends. Per germline, CDR1 DFQATT and CDR2 SNEGSKA (reference sequence). The CDR3 has 15 residues. CDR3 sequence: CSARDRASRGYGYTF. For the CDR3, the DNA is TGCAGTGCTAGAGATCGAGCCTCGAGGGGCTATGGCTACACCTTC.

The chain couples TRBV2 to TRBJ2-3, with D possibly matching TRBD1 (8 bases). Trimming removed 7 bases at V and 2 bases at J, with 13 bases between. Germline V gene data show CDR1 as SNHLY and CDR2 as FYNNEI. The CDR3 sequence is 14 residues long. CDR3 sequence: CASNRGGSTDTQYF. CDR3 DNA: TGTGCCAGCAACAGGGGGGGTTCCACAGATACGCAGTATTTT.

This chain joins TRBV20-1 and TRBJ2-7; D is possibly TRBD1 (6 bases). This CDR3 contains 12 residues. Between the trimmed V and J ends, which lost 2 bases and 5 bases, there was a span of 10 bases. Germline CDR1 DFQATT, CDR2 SNEGSKA (reference sequence). CDR3 amino acids: CSARPQGNEQYF. CDR3 coding DNA: TGCAGTGCTAGACCTCAGGGGAACGAGCAGTACTTC.

The rearrangement links TRBV6-2 or TRBV6-3 to TRBJ2-1; TRBD2 matches at 12 bases. The ends lost 0 bases at V and 0 bases at J; junction bases unmatched: 0. This CDR3 has 17 residues. CDR1 MNHEY and CDR2 SVGEGT come from the germline V gene. In DNA form, the CDR3 reads TGTGCCAGCAGTTACTCGACTAGCGGGAGCTCCTACAATGAGCAGTTCTTC. Translation gives CASSYSTSGSSYNEQFF.

This clonotype was picked up a small number of times. The chain joins TRBV5-1 to TRBJ1-1; possibly TRBD1 for D (6 bases). In germline, CDR1 is SGHRS, CDR2 YFSETQ. Trimming shortened V by 3 bases and J by 1 base, and 13 bases separated the two germline ends. The CDR3 is 15 residues long. The CDR3 sequence is CASSSKGVPNTEAFF. As DNA, the CDR3 is TGCGCCAGCAGCTCCAAGGGGGTGCCGAACACTGAAGCTTTCTTT.

This clonotype was counted many times. CDR3 bases: TGTGCCAGCAGTTTGACTGGCGGATACAATGAGCAGTTCTTC. Protein: CASSLTGGYNEQFF. The chain employs TRBV28 and TRBJ2-1, with D unclear. Germline V gene lookup returns CDR1 MDHEN and CDR2 SYDVKM. V lost 3 bases to trimming and J lost 4 bases, with 10 bases between them. The CDR3 loop spans 14 amino acids.

This clonotype came up many times. The chain links TRBV12-3 or TRBV12-4 to TRBJ1-6; 9 positions agree with TRBD1. V lost 5 bases, J lost 9 bases, and 5 bases stayed unmatched. This CDR3 has 14 amino acids. Here the CDR3 DNA reads TGTGCCAGCAGTGGACAGGGGCTAGGTTCACCCCTCCACTTT. Its translation: CASSGQGLGSPLHF.

This clonotype has ten or more counts. The chain recombines TRBV7-2 with TRBJ2-1; 8 nucleotides match TRBD2. CDR3 size: 13 residues. Losses at the gene ends were 1 base for V and 13 bases for J; bases not matched to a gene: 6. Per the germline V gene, CDR1 is SGHTA and CDR2 is FQGNSA. CDR3 coding DNA: TGTGCCAGCAGCTTAGGGTTAGCGGGGACCCAGTTCTTC. This encodes CASSLGLAGTQFF.